This T cell receptor (beta chain) came from a study of T cell responses to AZD1222 COVID-19 vaccine. The study's findings and limits: The peak T cell response came first, and repertoires were sampled only after it. Spike was spanned by vaccine-associated CD4 TCRs, with dominance at 160-218 and 743-854. Increases in Spike-specific TCR breadth and depth were seen after two AZD1222 doses. Only a handful of AZD1222 recipients tested seropositive at baseline.

Germline CDR1 is LNHDA and CDR2 is SQIVND (reference sequence). This CDR3 has 13 amino acids. V lost 4 bases to trimming and J lost 0 bases, with 4 bases between them. Clones were sequenced by immunoSEQ multiplex PCR, and TCRdb holds only the in-frame ones, with some missing. The sample has roughly 120,000 clones, around 85% seen once. Remarks on this clone: What it recognizes is unknown.

The chain links TRBV19 to TRBJ1-3; D unresolved. This sample comprised peripheral blood, obtained on day 0 of AZD1222 vaccination. The TCR originated in an adult in good health. CDR3 region: CASSSRSGNTIYF. The CDR3 bases are TGTGCCAGTAGTAGCCGCTCTGGAAACACCATATATTTT.